This T cell receptor beta chain was recorded in a study of blood T cell repertoires in COVID-19 (dated by TCRdb to about 2020). Turning to the overall study: The collaborator samples originated in the United States, Italy and Spain and spanned the acute and convalescent phases of COVID-19. The samples were drawn from two sources: the first 160 participants of the ongoing ImmuneRACE study, and approximately 1,300 subjects contributed by 6 global collaborators. The dataset comprised deeply sampled blood TCRbeta repertoires from subjects exposed to, actively infected with, or recovered from COVID-19. The repertoires were released in a freely available public database intended as a resource for research on the immune response to SARS-CoV-2. The prospective study material was composed of cDNA or gDNA derived from T cells, B-cell-depleted T cells, or PBMCs. Where HLA class I and class II types were available, the types were taken from metadata supplied by the sample provider, not from assay-based typing. A de-identified subject ID, COVID-19 status, age in years and sex were almost always included in the sample metadata. Study-level results and caveats: The amount of clinical and demographic metadata varied by source and participant and was provided uncurated.

CDR1 and CDR2 were assigned from the germline V gene as SGHTA and FQGNSA. V and J lose 2 bases and 3 bases, and a span of 7 bases separates them. The CDR3 runs 13 amino acids, cysteine and phenylalanine included. Of the read, only the CDR3 DNA is kept; its 39 bases are in frame from base 1. TCRbeta CDR3 regions were amplified from genomic DNA by means of the immunoSEQ Assay, a bias-controlled multiplex PCR. As for the authors' bioinformatics: Nucleated cell counts per sample were estimated from amplification of reference gene primers within the assay. Sequence reads were collapsed and filtered to measure the absolute abundance of every unique TCRbeta CDR3 rearrangement. Productive Simpson clonality was computed per sample as the square root of Simpson's diversity index over productive rearrangements. What TCRdb holds here is the immuneACCESS table cut down to in-frame rearrangements. Part of the clones is not present; checked against another copy, under half of the missing clones reflect an unresolved V gene, and the others are unexplained. D and trimming were read from the DNA, whereas the V and J calls and clone size are those reported in that table. The sample data list fewer than 300,000 clones, and 83% of these were observed just once. The ten largest clones capture approximately 6% of the sample.

Concerning this clone: Its antigen remains unidentified. No much larger clonotype is one base removed from it; base qualities were not supplied.

Collaborating institutions collected whole blood in K2EDTA tubes following their own protocols. For TCRbeta analysis, collaborators shipped samples in one of three forms: frozen whole blood, isolated PBMCs, or DNA extracted from either of those sample types. This receptor chain uses TRBV7-2 and TRBJ1-2; there is no confident call for the D gene. The source is a man at least 80 years old with acute or convalescent COVID-19. Specimen: peripheral blood. The sequenced DNA is TGTGCCAGCAGCTTATATGGAGACTATGGCTACACCTTC. The resulting protein is CASSLYGDYGYTF.